What follows are 4 T cell receptor beta chains derived from one specimen sequenced in a study of early T cells in non-severe SARS-CoV-2 infection. MiXCR, applied by TCRdb to the 5' RACE reads, yields one record per CDR3 protein. This table has tens of thousands of distinct CDR3 sequences, less than 20% appearing once. Sequences were obtained from whole blood. These receptors came from an adult who was a healthcare worker with PCR-confirmed SARS-CoV-2 infection or an uninfected control (not recorded which).

This clonotype was observed at least ten times. The junction differs from germline at one of its ends, possibly a read error. The chain employs TRBV2 and TRBJ2-1; D not certain. CDR1 SNHLY and CDR2 FYNNEI come from the germline V gene. CDR3 length: 11 amino acids. The CDR3 protein is CASSERLPARF. The CDR3 nucleotides are TGTGCCAGCAGTGAACGGCTCCCAGCTAGGTTC. Together with reference TRBV2 and TRBJ2-1, the CDR3 gives the full variable domain: EPEVTQTPSHQVTQMGQEVILRCVPISNHLYFYWYRQILGQKVEFLVSFYNNEISEKSEIFDDQFSVERPDGSNFTLKIRSTKLEDSAMYFCASSERLPARFGPGTRLTVL.

The V gene is TRBV29-1, the J gene TRBJ2-7; possible D gene TRBD2, 5 bases. The ends were cut back, 4 bases at V and 6 bases at J, with 10 bases in the middle. The CDR3 runs 11 residues. Germline V gene data show CDR1 as SQVTM and CDR2 as ANQGSEA. The CDR3 reads CSVGGSGEQYF. The CDR3 DNA follows: TGCAGCGTTGGAGGGAGCGGCGAGCAGTACTTC.

The chain carries TRBV6-4 and TRBJ2-1; 7 nucleotides agree with TRBD2. In germline, CDR1 is MRHNA, CDR2 SNTAGT. V dropped 4 bases and J dropped 4; count of bases not matched to a gene: 1. The CDR3 sequence is 13 residues long. CDR3 residues: CASSAGGYNEQFF. The CDR3 nucleotides are TGTGCCAGCAGTGCGGGGGGTTACAATGAGCAGTTCTTC.

The chain uses TRBV21-1 and TRBJ2-5; TRBD2, the table's D call, lacks a check against the DNA. TRBV21-1 is a recognized pseudogene. The CDR3 has 15 amino acids. The CDR3, as DNA: TGTGCCAGCAGCGCCGGGACTAGCGGGAGTGAGACCCAGTACTTC. Its protein is CASSAGTSGSETQYF.